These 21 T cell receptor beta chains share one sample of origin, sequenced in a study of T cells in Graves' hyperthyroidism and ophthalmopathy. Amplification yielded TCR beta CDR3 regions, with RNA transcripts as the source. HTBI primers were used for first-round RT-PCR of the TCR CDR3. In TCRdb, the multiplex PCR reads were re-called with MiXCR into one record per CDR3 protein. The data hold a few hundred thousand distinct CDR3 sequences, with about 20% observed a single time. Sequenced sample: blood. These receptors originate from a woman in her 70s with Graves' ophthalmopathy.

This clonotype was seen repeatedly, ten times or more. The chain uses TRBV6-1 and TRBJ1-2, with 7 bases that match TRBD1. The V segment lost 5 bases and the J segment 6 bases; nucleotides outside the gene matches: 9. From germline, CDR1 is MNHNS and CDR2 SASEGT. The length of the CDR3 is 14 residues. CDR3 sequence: CASSYQQGKNGYTF. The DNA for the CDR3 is TGTGCCAGCAGTTACCAACAGGGGAAGAATGGCTACACCTTC.

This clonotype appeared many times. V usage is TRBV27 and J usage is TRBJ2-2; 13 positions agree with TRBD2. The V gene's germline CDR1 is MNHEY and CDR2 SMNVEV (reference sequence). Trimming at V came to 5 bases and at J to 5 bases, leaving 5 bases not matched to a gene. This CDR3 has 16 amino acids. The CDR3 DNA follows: TGTGCCAGCAGTACCGGACTAGCGGGAGTGACCGGGGAGCTGTTTTTT. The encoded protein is CASSTGLAGVTGELFF.

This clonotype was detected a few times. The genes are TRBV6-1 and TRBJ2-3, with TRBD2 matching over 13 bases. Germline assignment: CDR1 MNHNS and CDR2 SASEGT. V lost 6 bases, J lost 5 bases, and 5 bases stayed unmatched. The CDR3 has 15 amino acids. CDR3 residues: CASSELAGGVDTQYF. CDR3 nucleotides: TGTGCCAGCAGCGAACTAGCGGGAGGGGTAGATACGCAGTATTTT.

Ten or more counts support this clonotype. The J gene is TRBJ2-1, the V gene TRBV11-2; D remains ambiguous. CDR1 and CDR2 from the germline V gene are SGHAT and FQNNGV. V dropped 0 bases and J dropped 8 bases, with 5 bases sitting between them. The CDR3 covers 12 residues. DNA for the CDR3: TGTGCCAGCAGCTTAGATAGAGATGAGCAGTTCTTC. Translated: CASSLDRDEQFF.

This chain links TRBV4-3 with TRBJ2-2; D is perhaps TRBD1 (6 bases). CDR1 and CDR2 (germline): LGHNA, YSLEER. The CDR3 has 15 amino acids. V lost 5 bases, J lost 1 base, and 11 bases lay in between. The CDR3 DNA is TGCGCCAGCAGCACCGGGACAAGGAACACCGGGGAGCTGTTTTTT. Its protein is CASSTGTRNTGELFF.

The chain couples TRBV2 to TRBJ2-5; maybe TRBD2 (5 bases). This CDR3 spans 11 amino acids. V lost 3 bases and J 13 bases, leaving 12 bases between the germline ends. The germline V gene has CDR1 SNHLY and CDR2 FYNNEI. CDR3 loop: CASSERTLRYF. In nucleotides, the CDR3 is TGTGCCAGCAGTGAGAGGACTTTAAGGTACTTC.

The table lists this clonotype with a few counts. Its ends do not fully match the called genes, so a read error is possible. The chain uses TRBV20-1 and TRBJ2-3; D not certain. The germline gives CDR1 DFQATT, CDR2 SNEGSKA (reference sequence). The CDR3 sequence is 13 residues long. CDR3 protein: CSARVIVIGTQYF. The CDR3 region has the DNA TGCAGTGCCAGAGTCATCGTGATAGGAACGCAGTATTTT.

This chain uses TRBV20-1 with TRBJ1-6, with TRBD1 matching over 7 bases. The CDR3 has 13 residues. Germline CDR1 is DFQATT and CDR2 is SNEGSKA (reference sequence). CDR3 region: CSTRDSLNSPLHF. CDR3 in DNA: TGCAGCACCCGGGACAGTCTAAATTCACCCCTCCACTTT.

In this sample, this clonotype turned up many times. CDR3 residues: CAISDGTSGANEQFF. As DNA, the CDR3 is TGTGCCATCAGTGATGGGACTAGCGGGGCAAATGAGCAGTTCTTC. V usage is TRBV10-3 and J usage is TRBJ2-1; 13 nucleotides agree with TRBD2. The germline CDR1 and CDR2 sequences are ENHRY and SYGVKD. V shed 3 bases, J shed 7 bases, and the junction held 3 bases outside the gene matches. This CDR3 is 15 amino acids long.

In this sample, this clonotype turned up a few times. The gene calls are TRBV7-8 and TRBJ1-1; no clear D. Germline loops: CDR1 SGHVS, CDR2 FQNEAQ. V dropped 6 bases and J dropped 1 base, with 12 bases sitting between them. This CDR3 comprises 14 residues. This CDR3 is CASSESGRNTEAFF. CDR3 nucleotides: TGTGCCAGCAGTGAATCGGGTCGGAACACTGAAGCTTTCTTT.

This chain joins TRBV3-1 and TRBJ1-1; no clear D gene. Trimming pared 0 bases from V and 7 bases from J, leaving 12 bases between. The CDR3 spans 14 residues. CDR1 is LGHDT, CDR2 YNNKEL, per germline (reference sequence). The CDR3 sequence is CASSQDLYSGEAFF. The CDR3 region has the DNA TGTGCCAGCAGCCAAGATTTGTACAGTGGTGAAGCTTTCTTT.

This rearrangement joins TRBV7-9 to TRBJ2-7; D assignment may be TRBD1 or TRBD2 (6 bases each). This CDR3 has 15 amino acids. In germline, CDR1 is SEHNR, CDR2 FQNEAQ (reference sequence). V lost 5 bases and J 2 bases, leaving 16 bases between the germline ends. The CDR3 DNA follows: TGTGCCAGCAGCCAGGGGAGCGGGCCGACCTACGAGCAGTACTTC. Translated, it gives CASSQGSGPTYEQYF. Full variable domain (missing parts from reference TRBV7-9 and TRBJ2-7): DTGVSQNPRHKITKRGQNVTFRCDPISEHNRLYWYRQTLGQGPEFLTYFQNEAQLEKSRLLSDRFSAERPKGSFSTLEIQRTEQGDSAMYLCASSQGSGPTYEQYFGPGTRLTVT.

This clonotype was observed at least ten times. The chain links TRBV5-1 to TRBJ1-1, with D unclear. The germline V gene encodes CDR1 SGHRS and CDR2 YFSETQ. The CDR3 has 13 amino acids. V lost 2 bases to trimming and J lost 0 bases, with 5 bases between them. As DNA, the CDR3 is TGCGCCAGCAGCTTTGAGGTGAACACTGAAGCTTTCTTT. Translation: CASSFEVNTEAFF. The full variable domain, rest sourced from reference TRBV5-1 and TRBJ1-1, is KAGVTQTPRYLIKTRGQQVTLSCSPISGHRSVSWYQQTPGQGLQFLFEYFSETQRNKGNFPGRFSGRQFSNSRSEMNVSTLELGDSALYLCASSFEVNTEAFFGQGTRLTVV.

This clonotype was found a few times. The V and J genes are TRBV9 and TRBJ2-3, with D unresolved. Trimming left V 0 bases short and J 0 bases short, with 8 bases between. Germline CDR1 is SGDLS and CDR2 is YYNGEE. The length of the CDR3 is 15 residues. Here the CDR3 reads CASSVAAASTDTQYF. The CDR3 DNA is TGTGCCAGCAGCGTAGCGGCGGCTAGCACAGATACGCAGTATTTT.

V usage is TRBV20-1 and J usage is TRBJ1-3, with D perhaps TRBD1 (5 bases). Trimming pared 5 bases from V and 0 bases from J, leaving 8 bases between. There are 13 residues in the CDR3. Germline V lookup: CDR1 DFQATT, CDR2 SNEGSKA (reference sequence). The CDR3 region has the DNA TGCAGTGCTTACCAGGGCTCTGGAAACACCATATATTTT. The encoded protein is CSAYQGSGNTIYF.

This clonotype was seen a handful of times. CDR3 sequence: CASRGRLTETNEKLFF. In DNA form, the CDR3 reads TGTGCCAGCAGGGGACGGTTAACGGAAACTAATGAAAAACTGTTTTTT. The rearrangement links TRBV7-9 to TRBJ1-4; possibly TRBD1 for D (5 bases). The CDR3 has 16 residues. The germline V gene encodes CDR1 SEHNR and CDR2 FQNEAQ (reference sequence). V lost 6 bases, J lost 1 base, and 15 bases lay in between.

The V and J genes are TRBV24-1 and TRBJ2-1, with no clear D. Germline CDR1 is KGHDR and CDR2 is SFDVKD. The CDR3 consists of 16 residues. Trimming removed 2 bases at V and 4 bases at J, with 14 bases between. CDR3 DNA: TGTGCCACCAGTGATTCCTTGCGGAGAGAATACAATGAGCAGTTCTTC. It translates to CATSDSLRREYNEQFF.

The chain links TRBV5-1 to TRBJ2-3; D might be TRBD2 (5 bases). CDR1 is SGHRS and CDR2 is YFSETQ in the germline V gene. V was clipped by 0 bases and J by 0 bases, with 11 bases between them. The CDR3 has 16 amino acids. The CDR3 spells CASSLASGPSTDTQYF. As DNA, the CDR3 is TGCGCCAGCAGCTTGGCGAGCGGACCTAGCACAGATACGCAGTATTTT.

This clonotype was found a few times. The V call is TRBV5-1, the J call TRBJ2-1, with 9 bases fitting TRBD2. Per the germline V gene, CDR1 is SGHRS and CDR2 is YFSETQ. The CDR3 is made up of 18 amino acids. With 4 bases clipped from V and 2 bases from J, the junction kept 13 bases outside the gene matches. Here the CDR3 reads CASSGAASAGGPYNEQFF. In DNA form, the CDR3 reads TGCGCCAGCAGCGGGGCGGCGTCAGCGGGAGGCCCCTACAATGAGCAGTTCTTC.

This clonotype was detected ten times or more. The CDR3 reads CASSREFGYEQYF. The CDR3 DNA reads as TGTGCCAGCAGTCGGGAGTTCGGGTACGAGCAGTACTTC. This chain joins TRBV2 and TRBJ2-7, with TRBD2 as a possible D gene (6 bases). In germline, CDR1 is SNHLY, CDR2 FYNNEI. CDR3 size: 13 residues. Deletions cut 5 bases from V and 4 bases from J, with 12 bases between.

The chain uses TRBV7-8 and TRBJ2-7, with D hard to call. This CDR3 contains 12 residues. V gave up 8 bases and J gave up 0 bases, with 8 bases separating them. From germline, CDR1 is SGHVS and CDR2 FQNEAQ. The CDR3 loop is CASAWDSYEQYF. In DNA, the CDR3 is TGTGCCAGCGCCTGGGACTCCTACGAGCAGTACTTC. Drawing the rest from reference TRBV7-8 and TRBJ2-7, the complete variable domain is GAGVSQSPRYKVAKRGQDVALRCDPISGHVSLFWYQQALGQGPEFLTYFQNEAQLDKSGLPSDRFFAERPEGSVSTLKIQRTQQEDSAVYLCASAWDSYEQYFGPGTRLTVT.